This T cell receptor beta chain was sequenced during a study of beta chain features in type 1 diabetes. Study-wide findings and caveats: VDJ junctions sequenced from type 1 diabetes patients showed fewer insertions and more deletions. Healthy donors had naive, central memory and Treg TCRB repertoires that appeared less similar than those seen among patients.

This clone was counted a few times. Its target is unknown. By way of CD45RO/CCR7/CD25/CD127/CD95/CD27, the CD4+ regulatory, stem cell-like memory, central memory and naive cells were sorted. Germline V lookup: CDR1 SNHLY, CDR2 FYNNEI. J was trimmed by 0 bases and V by 3 bases; bases with no gene match: 3. This CDR3 region has 15 residues. Isolated RNA was reverse transcribed in full, so expressed TCRB transcripts were sequenced. The study sequenced naive, central memory and regulatory T cell samples to an average of about 3.6 million reads. The method was immunoSEQ multiplex PCR; TCRdb's version includes in-frame clones alone and lacks a portion of them. This table holds nearly 250,000 clones, roughly 14% found once.

This TCR was sampled from a middle-aged woman in good health. The material sequenced was naive CD4+ T cells from blood. This rearrangement joins TRBV2 to TRBJ1-1, with TRBD1 identical over 8 bases. This CDR3 is CASSDLGQVNTEAFF. The CDR3 DNA is TGTGCCAGCAGTGATCTGGGACAGGTGAACACTGAAGCTTTCTTT.